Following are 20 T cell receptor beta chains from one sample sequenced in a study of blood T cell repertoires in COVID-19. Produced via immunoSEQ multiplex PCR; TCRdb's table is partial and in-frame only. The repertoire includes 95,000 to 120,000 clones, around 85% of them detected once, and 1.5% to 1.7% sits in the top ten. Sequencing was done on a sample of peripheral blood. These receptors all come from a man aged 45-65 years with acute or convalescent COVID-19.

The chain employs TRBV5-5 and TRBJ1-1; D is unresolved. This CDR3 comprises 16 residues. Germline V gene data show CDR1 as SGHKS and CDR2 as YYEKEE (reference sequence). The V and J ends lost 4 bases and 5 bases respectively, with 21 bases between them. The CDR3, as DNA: TGTGCCAGCAGCCAAATGGACTGGCATGGGGTGACTGAAGCTTTCTTT. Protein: CASSQMDWHGVTEAFF. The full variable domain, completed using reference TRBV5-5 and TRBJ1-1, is DAGVTQSPTHLIKTRGQQVTLRCSPISGHKSVSWYQQVLGQGPQFIFQYYEKEERGRGNFPDRFSARQFPNYSSELNVNALLLGDSALYLCASSQMDWHGVTEAFFGQGTRLTVV.

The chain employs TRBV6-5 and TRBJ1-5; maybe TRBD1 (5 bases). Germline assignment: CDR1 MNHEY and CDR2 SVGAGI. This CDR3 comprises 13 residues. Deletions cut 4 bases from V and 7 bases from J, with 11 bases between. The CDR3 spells CASSSYRSQPQHF. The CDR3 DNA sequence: TGTGCCAGCAGTTCTTACAGGAGCCAGCCCCAGCATTTT.

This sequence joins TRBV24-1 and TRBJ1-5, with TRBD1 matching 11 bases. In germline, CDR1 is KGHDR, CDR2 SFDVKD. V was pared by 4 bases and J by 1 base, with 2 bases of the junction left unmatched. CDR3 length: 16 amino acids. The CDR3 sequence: CATSDGTGGSNQPQHF. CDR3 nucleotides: TGTGCCACCAGTGACGGGACAGGGGGAAGCAATCAGCCCCAGCATTTT.

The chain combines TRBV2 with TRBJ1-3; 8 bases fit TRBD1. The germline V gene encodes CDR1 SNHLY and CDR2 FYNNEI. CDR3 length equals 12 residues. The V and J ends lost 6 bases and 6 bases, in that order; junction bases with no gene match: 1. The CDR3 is CASRDRVNTIYF. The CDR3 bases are TGTGCCAGCAGGGACAGGGTAAACACCATATATTTT.

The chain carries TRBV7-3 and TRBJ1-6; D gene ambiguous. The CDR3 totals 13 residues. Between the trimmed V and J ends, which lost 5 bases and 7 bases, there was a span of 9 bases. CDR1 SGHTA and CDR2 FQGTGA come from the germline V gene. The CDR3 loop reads CASSQNRNSPLHF. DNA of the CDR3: TGTGCCAGCAGCCAAAACCGGAATTCACCCCTCCACTTT.

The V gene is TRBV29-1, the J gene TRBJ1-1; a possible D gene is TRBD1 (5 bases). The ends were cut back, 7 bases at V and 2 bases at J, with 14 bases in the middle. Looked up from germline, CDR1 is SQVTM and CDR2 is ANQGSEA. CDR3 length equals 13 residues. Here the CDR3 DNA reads TGCAGCGCAGAGACCCAGGGCAACACTGAAGCTTTCTTT. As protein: CSAETQGNTEAFF.

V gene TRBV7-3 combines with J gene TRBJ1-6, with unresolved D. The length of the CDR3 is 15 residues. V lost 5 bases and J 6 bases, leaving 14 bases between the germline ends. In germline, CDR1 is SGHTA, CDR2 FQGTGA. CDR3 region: CASSPTPTPNSPLHF. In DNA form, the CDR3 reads TGTGCCAGCAGCCCAACACCGACACCTAATTCACCCCTCCACTTT.

This CDR3 reads CASTGGPSNEQFF. The DNA for the CDR3 is TGTGCCAGCACGGGGGGCCCTAGCAATGAGCAGTTCTTC. The chain joins TRBV5-5 to TRBJ2-1, with a weak D call TRBD2 (7 bases). The CDR3 extends over 13 amino acids. CDR1 and CDR2 from the germline V gene are SGHKS and YYEKEE (reference sequence). V lost 6 bases, J lost 6 bases, and 13 bases lay in between.

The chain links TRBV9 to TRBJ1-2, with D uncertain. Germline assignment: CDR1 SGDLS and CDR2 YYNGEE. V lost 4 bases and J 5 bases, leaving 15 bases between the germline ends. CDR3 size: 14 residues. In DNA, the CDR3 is TGTGCCAGCAGCTCAGTAGGTGAGGGATATGGCTACACCTTC. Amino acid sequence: CASSSVGEGYGYTF.

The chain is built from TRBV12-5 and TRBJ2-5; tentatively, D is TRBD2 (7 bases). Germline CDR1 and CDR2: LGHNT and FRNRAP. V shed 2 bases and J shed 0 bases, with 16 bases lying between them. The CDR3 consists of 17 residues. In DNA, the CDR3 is TGTGCTAGTGGTTTGAGGGATAGGGGGGGGTACCAAGAGACCCAGTACTTC. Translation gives CASGLRDRGGYQETQYF.

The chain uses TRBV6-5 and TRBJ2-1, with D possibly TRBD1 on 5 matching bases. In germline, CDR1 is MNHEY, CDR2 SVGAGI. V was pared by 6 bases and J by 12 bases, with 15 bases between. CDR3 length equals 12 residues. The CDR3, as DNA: TGTGCCAGCAGGCCAGACAGTCTGGGGCAGTTCTTC. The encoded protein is CASRPDSLGQFF.

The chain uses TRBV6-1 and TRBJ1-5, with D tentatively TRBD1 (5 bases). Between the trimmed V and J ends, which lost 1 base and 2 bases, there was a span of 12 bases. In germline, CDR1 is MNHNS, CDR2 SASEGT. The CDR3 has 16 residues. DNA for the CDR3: TGTGCCAGCAGTGAAGGGGTCACGGGGGGCAATCAGCCCCAGCATTTT. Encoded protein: CASSEGVTGGNQPQHF.

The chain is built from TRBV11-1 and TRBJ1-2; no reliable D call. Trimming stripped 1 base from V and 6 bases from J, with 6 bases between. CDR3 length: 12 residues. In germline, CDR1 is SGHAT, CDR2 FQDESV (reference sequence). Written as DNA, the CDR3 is TGTGCCAGCAGCTTAGAGCGGAATGGCTACACCTTC. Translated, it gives CASSLERNGYTF.

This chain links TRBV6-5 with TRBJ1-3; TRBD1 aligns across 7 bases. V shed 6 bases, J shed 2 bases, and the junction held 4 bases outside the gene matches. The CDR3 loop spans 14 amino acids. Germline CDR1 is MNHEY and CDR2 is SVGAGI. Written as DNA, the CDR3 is TGTGCCAGCAGAAAGACAGGGCCTGGAAACACCATATATTTT. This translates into CASRKTGPGNTIYF.

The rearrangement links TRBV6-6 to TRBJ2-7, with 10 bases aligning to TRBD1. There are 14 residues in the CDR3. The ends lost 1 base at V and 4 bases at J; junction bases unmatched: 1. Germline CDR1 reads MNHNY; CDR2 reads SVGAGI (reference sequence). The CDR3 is CASSYLDRGYEQYV. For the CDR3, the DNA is TGTGCCAGCAGTTACTTGGACAGGGGGTACGAGCAGTACGTC.

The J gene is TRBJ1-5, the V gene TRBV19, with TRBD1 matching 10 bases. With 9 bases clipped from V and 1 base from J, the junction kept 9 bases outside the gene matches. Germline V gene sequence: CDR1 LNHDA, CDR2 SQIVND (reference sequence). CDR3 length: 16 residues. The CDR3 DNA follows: TGTGCCAGCTGGGACAGGGGAGAGAGGAGCAATCAGCCCCAGCATTTT. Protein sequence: CASWDRGERSNQPQHF.

DNA of the CDR3: TGTGCCAGCAGTTATGTTGACAGGACCATCAATTCACCCCTCCACTTT. Translation gives CASSYVDRTINSPLHF. The chain joins TRBV6-5 to TRBJ1-6; tentatively, D is TRBD1 (6 bases). The CDR3 totals 16 residues. V was cut by 3 bases and J by 7 bases, with 16 bases left in between. Germline CDR1 reads MNHEY; CDR2 reads SVGAGI.

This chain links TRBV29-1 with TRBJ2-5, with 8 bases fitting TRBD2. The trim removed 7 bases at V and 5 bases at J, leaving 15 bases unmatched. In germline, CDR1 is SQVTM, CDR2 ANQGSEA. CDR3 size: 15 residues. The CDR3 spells CSAGPSGGSGETQYF. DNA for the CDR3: TGCAGCGCTGGCCCCAGCGGGGGCTCCGGGGAGACCCAGTACTTC.

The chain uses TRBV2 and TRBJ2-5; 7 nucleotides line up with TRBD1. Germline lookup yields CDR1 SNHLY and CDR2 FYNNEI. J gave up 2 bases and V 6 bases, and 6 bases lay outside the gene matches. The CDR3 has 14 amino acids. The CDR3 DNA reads TGTGCCAGCAGCAAACAGGGGAAACAAGAGACCCAGTACTTC. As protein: CASSKQGKQETQYF.

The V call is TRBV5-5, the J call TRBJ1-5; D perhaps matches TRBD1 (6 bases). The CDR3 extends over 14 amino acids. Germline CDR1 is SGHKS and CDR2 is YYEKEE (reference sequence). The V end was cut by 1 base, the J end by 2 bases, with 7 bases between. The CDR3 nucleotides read TGTGCCAGCAGCTTGTACAGGGGCAATCAGCCCCAGCATTTT. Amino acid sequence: CASSLYRGNQPQHF.